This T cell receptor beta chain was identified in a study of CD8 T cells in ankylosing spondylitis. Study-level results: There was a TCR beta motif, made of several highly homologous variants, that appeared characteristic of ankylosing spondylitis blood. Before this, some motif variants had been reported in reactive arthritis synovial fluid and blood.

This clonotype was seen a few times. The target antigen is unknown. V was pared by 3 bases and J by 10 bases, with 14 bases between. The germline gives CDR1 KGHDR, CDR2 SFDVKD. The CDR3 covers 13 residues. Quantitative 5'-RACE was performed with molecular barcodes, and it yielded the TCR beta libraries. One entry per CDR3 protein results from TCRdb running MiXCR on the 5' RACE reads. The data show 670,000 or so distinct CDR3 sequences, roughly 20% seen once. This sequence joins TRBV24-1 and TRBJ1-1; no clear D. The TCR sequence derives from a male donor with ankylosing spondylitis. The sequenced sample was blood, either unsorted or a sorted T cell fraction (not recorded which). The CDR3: CATSDPNQTGAFF. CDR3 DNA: TGTGCCACCAGTGATCCCAATCAGACCGGAGCTTTCTTT.